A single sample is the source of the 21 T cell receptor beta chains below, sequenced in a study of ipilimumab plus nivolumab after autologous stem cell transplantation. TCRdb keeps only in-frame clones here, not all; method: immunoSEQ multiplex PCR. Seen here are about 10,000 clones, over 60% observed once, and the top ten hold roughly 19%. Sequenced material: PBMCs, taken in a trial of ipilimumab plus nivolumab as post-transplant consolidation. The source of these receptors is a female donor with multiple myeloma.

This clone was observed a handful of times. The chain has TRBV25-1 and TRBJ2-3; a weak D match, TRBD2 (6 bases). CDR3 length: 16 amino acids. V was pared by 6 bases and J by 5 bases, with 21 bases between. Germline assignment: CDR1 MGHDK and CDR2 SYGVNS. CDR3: CASSEGGARVEDTQYF. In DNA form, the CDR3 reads TGTGCCAGCAGCGAGGGCGGGGCCCGGGTGGAAGATACGCAGTATTTT.

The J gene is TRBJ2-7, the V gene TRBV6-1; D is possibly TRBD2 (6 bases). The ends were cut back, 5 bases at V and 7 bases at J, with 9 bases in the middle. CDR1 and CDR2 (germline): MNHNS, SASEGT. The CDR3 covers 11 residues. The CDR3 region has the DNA TGTGCCAGCAGTTACGGGGGTGAGCAGTACTTC. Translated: CASSYGGEQYF.

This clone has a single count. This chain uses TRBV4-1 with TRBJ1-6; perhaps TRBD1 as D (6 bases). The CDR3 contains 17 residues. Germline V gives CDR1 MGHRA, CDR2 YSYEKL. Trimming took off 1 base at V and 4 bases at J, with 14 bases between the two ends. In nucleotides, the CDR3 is TGCGCCAGCAGCCAAGTGCCCGGGACAACGTATAATTCACCCCTCCACTTT. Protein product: CASSQVPGTTYNSPLHF.

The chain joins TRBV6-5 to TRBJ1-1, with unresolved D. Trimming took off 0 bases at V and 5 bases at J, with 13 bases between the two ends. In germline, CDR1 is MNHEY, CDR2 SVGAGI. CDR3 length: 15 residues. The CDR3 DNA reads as TGTGCCAGCAGTTACTCGCGGGGTATCGGGACTGAAGCTTTCTTT. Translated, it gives CASSYSRGIGTEAFF.

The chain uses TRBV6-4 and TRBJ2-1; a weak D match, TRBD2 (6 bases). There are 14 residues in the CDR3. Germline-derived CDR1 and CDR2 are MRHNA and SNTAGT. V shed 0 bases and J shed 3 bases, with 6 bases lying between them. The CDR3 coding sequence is TGTGCCAGCAGTGACTCGGGGGGCTACAATGAGCAGTTCTTC. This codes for CASSDSGGYNEQFF.

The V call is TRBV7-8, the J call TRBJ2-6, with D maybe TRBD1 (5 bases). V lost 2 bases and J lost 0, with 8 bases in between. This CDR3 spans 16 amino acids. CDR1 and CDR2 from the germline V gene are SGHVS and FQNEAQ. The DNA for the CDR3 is TGTGCCAGCAGCTTAACCAGGGTCTCTGGGGCCAACGTCCTGACTTTC. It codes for CASSLTRVSGANVLTF.

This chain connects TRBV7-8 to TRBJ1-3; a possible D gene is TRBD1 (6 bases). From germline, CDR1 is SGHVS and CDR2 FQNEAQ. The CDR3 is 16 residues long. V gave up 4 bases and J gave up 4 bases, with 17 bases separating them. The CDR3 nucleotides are TGTGCCAGCAGCTCAACGTCGTGGGGGACAGGAAACACCATATATTTT. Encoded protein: CASSSTSWGTGNTIYF. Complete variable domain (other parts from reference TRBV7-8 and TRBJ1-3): GAGVSQSPRYKVAKRGQDVALRCDPISGHVSLFWYQQALGQGPEFLTYFQNEAQLDKSGLPSDRFFAERPEGSVSTLKIQRTQQEDSAVYLCASSSTSWGTGNTIYFGEGSWLTVV.

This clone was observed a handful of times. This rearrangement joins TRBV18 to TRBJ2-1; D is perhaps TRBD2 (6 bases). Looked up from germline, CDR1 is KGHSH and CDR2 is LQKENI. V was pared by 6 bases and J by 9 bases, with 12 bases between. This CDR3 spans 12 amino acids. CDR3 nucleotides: TGTGCCAGCTCCACCGGGGGACCTGAGCAGTTCTTC. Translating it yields CASSTGGPEQFF. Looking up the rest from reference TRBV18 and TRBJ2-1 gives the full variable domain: NAGVMQNPRHLVRRRGQEARLRCSPMKGHSHVYWYRQLPEEGLKFMVYLQKENIIDESGMPKERFSAEFPKEGPSILRIQQVVRGDSAAYFCASSTGGPEQFFGPGTRLTVL.

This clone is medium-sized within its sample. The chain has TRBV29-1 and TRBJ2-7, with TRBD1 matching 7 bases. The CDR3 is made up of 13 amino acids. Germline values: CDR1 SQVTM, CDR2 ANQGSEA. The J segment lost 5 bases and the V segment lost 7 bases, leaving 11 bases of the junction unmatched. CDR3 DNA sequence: TGCAGCGCCGGCCCGACAGGGTCCCACGAGCAGTACTTC. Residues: CSAGPTGSHEQYF.

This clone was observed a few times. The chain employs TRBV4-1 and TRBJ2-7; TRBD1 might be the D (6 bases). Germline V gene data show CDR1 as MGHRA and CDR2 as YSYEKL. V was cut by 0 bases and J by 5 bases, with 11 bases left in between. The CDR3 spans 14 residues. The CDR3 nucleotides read TGCGCCAGCAGCCAAGACCCGGGACAAAACGAGCAGTACTTC. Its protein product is CASSQDPGQNEQYF.

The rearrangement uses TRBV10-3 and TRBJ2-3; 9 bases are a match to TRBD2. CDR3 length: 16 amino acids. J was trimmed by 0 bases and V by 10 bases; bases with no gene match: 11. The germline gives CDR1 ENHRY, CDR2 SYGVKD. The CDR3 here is CATRGLASLSTDTQYF. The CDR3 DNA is TGTGCCACCCGCGGACTAGCGTCCCTCAGCACAGATACGCAGTATTTT.

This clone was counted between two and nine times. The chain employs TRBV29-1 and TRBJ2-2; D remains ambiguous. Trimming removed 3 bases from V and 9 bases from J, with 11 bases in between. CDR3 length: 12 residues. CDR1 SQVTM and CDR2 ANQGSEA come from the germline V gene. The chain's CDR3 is CSVEAGRRELFF. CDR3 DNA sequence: TGCAGCGTTGAGGCCGGAAGAAGGGAGCTGTTTTTT.

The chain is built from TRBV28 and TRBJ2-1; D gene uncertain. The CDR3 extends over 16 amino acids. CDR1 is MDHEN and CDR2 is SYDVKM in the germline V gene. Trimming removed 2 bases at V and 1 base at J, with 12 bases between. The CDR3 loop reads CASSLTVARSYNEQFF. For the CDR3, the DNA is TGTGCCAGCAGTTTAACCGTAGCCAGATCCTACAATGAGCAGTTCTTC.

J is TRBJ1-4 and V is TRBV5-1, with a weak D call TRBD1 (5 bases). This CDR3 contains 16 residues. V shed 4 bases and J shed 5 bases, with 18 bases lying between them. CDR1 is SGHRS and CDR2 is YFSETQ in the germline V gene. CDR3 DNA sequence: TGCGCCAGCAGCCCTCAGGTGGGACTGAACAATGAAAAACTGTTTTTT. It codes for CASSPQVGLNNEKLFF.

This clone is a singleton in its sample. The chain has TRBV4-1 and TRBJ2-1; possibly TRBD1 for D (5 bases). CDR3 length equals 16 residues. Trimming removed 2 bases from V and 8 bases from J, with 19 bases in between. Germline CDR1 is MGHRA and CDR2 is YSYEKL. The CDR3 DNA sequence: TGCGCCAGCAGCCAACGGCCCGGTGGGGCCACGGATGAGCAGTTCTTC. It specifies CASSQRPGGATDEQFF.

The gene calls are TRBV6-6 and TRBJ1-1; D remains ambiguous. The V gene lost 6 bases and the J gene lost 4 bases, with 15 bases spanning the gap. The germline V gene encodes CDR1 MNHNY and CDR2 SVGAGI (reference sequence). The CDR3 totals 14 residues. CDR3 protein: CASSYDPSGTEAFF. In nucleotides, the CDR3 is TGTGCCAGCAGCTACGACCCAAGCGGCACTGAAGCTTTCTTT.

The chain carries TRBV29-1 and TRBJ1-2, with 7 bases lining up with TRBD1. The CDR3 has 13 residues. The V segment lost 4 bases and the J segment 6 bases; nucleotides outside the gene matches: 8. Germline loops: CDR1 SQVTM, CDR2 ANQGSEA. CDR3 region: CSVVGRGSDGYTF. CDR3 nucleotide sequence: TGCAGCGTTGTTGGCAGGGGGTCTGATGGCTACACCTTC.

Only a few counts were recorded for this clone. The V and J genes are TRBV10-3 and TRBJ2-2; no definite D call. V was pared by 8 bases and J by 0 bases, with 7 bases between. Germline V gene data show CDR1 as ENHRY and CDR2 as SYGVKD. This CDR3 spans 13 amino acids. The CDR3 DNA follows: TGTGCCATCGGACGGACGAACACCGGGGAGCTGTTTTTT. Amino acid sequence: CAIGRTNTGELFF.

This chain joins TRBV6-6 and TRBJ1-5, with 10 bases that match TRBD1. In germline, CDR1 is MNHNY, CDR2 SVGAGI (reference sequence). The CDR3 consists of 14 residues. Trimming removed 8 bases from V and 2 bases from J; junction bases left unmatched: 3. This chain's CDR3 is CASGDRGGNQPQHF. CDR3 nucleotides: TGTGCCAGCGGGGACAGGGGTGGCAATCAGCCCCAGCATTTT.

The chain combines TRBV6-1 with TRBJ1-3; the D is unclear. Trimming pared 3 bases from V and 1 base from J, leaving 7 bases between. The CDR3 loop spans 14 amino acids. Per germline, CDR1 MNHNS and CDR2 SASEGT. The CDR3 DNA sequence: TGTGCCAGCAGTGACAAGGCATCTGGAAACACCATATATTTT. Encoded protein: CASSDKASGNTIYF.

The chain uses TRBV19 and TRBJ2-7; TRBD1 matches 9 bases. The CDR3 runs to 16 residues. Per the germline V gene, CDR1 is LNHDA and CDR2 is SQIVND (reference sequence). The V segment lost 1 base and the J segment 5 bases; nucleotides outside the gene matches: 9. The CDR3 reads CASSIGGTGGYDEQYF. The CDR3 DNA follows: TGTGCCAGTAGTATAGGAGGCACAGGGGGCTACGACGAGCAGTACTTC.